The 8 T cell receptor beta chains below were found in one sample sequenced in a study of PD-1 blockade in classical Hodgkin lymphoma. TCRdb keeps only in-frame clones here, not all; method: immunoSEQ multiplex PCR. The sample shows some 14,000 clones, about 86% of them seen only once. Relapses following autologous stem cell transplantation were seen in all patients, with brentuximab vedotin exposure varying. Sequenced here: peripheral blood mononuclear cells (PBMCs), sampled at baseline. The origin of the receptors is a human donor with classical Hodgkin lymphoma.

CDR3 region: CASSGTDYQPQHF. The CDR3 nucleotides read TGTGCCAGTAGTGGGACAGACTACCAGCCCCAGCATTTT. J is TRBJ1-5 and V is TRBV19; 7 bases are shared with TRBD1. The germline V gene has CDR1 LNHDA and CDR2 SQIVND (reference sequence). The V gene end was trimmed by 5 bases and the J gene end by 7 bases; junction bases not matched to a gene: 5. This CDR3 has 13 amino acids.

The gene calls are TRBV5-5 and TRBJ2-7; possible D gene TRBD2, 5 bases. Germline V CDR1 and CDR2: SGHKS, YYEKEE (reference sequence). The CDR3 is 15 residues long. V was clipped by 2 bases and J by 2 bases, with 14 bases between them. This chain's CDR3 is CASSFYGEPTYEQYF. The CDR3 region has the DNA TGTGCCAGCAGCTTCTACGGGGAGCCCACCTACGAGCAGTACTTC.

The CDR3 DNA sequence: TGCAGCGTTGAATTCGGGGGCTGGAACACTGAAGCTTTCTTT. Translation: CSVEFGGWNTEAFF. The J gene is TRBJ1-1, the V gene TRBV29-1, with TRBD1 as a possible D gene (6 bases). This CDR3 is built from 14 residues. The V end was cut by 2 bases, the J end by 1 base, with 11 bases between. Germline CDR1 is SQVTM and CDR2 is ANQGSEA.

The CDR3 here is CATSRTGQGNYGYTF. The DNA of the CDR3 is TGTGCCACCAGCAGAACGGGACAGGGGAACTATGGCTACACCTTC. The chain couples TRBV15 to TRBJ1-2, with 10 nucleotides matching TRBD1. V lost 2 bases, J lost 2 bases, and 2 bases stayed unmatched. This CDR3 region has 15 residues. Germline lookup yields CDR1 LNHNV and CDR2 YYDKDF (reference sequence).

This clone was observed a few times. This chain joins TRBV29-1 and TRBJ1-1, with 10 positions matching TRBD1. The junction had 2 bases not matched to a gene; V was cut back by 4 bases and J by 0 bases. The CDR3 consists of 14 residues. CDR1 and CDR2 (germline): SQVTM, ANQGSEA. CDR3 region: CSVGGQGMNTEAFF. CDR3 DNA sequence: TGCAGCGTTGGGGGACAGGGGATGAACACTGAAGCTTTCTTT. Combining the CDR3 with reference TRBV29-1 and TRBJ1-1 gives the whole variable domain SAVISQKPSRDICQRGTSLTIQCQVDSQVTMMFWYRQQPGQSLTLIATANQGSEATYESGFVIDKFPISRPNLTFSTLTVSNMSPEDSSIYLCSVGGQGMNTEAFFGQGTRLTVV.

CDR3 sequence reads: CASSFLPGTEAFF. CDR3 bases: TGTGCCAGCAGCTTCCTCCCGGGGACTGAAGCTTTCTTT. V and J are TRBV7-8 and TRBJ1-1; no definite D call. V lost 3 bases, J lost 5 bases, and 10 bases lay in between. This CDR3 is built from 13 residues. In germline, CDR1 is SGHVS, CDR2 FQNEAQ.

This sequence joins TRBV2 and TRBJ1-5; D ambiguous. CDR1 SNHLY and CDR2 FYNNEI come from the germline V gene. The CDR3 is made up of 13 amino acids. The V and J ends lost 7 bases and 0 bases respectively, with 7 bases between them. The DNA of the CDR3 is TGTGCCAGCAAATACTATAGCAATCAGCCCCAGCATTTT. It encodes CASKYYSNQPQHF.

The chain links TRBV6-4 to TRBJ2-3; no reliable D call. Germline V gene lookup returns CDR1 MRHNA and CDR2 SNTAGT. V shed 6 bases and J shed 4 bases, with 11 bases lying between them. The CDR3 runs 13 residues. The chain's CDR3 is CASSAQESDTQYF. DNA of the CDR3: TGTGCCAGCAGCGCCCAGGAATCAGATACGCAGTATTTT.